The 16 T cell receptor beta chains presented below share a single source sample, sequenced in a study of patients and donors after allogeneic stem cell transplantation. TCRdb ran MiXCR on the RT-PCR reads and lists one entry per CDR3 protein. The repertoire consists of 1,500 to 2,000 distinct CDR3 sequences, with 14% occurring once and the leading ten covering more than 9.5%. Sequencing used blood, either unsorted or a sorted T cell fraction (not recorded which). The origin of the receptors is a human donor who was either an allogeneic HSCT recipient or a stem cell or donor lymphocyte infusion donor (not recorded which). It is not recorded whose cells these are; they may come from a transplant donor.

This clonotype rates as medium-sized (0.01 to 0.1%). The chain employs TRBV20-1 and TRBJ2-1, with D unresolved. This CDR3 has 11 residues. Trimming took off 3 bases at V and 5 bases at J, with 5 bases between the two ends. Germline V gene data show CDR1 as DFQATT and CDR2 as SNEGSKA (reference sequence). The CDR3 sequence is CSARGNNEQFF. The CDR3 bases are TGCAGTGCTAGGGGGAACAATGAGCAGTTCTTC.

CDR3 sequence (DNA): TGTGCCAGCAGTTGGAGTAGCGGGGGCCAACTCTACAATGAGCAGTTCTTC. Protein sequence: CASSWSSGGQLYNEQFF. The V and J genes are TRBV6-2 or TRBV6-3 and TRBJ2-1; TRBD2 matches 9 bases. Germline loops: CDR1 MNHEY, CDR2 SVGEGT. The J segment lost 3 bases and the V segment lost 4 bases, leaving 10 bases of the junction unmatched. The CDR3 extends over 17 amino acids.

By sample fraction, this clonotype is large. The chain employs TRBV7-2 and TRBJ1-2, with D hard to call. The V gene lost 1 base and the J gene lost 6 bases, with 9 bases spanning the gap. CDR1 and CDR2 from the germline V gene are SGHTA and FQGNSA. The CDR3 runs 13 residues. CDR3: CASSLEPDDGYTF. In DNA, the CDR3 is TGTGCCAGCAGCTTAGAACCTGACGATGGCTACACCTTC.

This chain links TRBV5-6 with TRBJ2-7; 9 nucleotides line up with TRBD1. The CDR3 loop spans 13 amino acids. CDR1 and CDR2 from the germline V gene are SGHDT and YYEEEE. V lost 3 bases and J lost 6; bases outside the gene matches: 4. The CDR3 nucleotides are TGTGCCAGCAGCTACGGGACAGGGCGCGAGCAGTACTTC. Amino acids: CASSYGTGREQYF.

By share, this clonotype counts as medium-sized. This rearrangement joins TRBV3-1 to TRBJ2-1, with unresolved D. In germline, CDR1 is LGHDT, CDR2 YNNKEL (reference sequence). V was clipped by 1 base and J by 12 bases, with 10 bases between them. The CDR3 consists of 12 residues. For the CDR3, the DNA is TGTGCCAGCAGCCAAGGAGAGAAAGTGCAGTTCTTC. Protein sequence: CASSQGEKVQFF.

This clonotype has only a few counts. The CDR3 reads CASSSSGGINTGELFF. Here the CDR3 DNA reads TGCGCCAGCAGCTCCAGCGGGGGCATCAACACCGGGGAGCTGTTTTTT. V is TRBV5-1 and J is TRBJ2-2; TRBD2 matches 8 bases. The germline gives CDR1 SGHRS, CDR2 YFSETQ. This CDR3 is built from 16 residues. V lost 3 bases and J lost 2; bases outside the gene matches: 6.

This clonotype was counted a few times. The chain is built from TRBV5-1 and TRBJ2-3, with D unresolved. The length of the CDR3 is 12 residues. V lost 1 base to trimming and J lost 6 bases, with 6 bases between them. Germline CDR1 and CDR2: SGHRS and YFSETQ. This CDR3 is CASSLISDTQYF. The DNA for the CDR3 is TGCGCCAGCAGCTTGATCTCGGATACGCAGTATTTT.

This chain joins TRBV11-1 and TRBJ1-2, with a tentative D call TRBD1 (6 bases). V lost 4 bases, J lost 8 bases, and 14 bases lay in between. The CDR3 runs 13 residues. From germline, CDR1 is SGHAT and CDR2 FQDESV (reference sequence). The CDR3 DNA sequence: TGTGCCAGCAGCTCCCAGGGGTCGGAGGGCTACACCTTC. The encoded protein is CASSSQGSEGYTF.

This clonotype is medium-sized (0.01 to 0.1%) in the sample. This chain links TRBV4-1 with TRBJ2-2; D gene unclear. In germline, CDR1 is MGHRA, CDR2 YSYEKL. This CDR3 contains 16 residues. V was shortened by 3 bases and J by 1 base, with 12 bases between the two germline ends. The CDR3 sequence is CASSQMPIRNTGELFF. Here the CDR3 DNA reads TGCGCCAGCAGCCAGATGCCAATCCGGAACACCGGGGAGCTGTTTTTT.

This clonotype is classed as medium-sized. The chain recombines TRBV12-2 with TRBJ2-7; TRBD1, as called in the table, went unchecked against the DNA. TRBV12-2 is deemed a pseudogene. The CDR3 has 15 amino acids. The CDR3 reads CASRPPPGGDYEQYV. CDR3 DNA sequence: TGTGCAAGTCGCCCCCCCCCCGGGGGGGACTACGAGCAGTACGTC.

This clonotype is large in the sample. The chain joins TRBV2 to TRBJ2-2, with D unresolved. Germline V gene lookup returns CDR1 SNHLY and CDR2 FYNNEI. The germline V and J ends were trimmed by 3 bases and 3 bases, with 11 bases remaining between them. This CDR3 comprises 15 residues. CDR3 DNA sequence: TGTGCCAGCAGTGAGAGCACCTCGGACACCGGGGAGCTGTTTTTT. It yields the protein CASSESTSDTGELFF.

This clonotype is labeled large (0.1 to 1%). The CDR3 coding sequence is TGCGCCAGCAGCTCCTCAGGGACGGCGGAGACCCAGTACTTC. Translation gives CASSSSGTAETQYF. J is TRBJ2-5 and V is TRBV5-1; D possibly uses TRBD1 or TRBD2 (5 bases each). This CDR3 has 14 amino acids. Germline CDR1 reads SGHRS; CDR2 reads YFSETQ. V lost 3 bases to trimming and J lost 5 bases, with 14 bases between them.

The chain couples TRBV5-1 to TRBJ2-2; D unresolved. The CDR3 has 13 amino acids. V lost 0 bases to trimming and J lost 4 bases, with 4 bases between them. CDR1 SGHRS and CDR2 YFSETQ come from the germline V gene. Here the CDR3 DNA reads TGCGCCAGCAGCTTGGAAGCCACCGGGGAGCTGTTTTTT. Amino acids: CASSLEATGELFF.

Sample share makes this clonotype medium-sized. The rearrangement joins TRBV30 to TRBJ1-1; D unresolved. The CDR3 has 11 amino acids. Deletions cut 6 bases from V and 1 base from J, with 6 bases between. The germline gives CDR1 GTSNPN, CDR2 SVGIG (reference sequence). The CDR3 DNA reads TGTGCCTGTGAGAGGAACACTGAAGCTTTCTTT. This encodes CACERNTEAFF.

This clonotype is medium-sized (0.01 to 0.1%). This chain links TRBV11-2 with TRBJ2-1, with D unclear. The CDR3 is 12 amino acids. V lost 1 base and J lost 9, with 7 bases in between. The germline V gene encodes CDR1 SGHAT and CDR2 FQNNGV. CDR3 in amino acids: CASSLGLTEQFF. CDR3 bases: TGTGCCAGCAGCTTAGGACTGACTGAGCAGTTCTTC.

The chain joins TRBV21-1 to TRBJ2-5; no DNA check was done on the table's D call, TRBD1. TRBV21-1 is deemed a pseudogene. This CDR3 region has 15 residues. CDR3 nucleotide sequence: TGTGCCAGCAGCCCGAGTAAGGGACCGGAAGAGACCCAGTACTTC. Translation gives CASSPSKGPEETQYF.